This T cell receptor beta chain was sequenced in a study of response to subunit inactivated influenza vaccine. TCRdb reanalysed the RT-PCR reads using MiXCR and keeps one entry per CDR3 protein. The table records 650,000 to 800,000 distinct CDR3 sequences, roughly 14% of them present only once. Only a few counts were recorded for this clonotype. Its antigen is as yet unknown. Trimming took 2 bases from V and 5 from J; bases not matched to a gene: 8. Germline CDR1 reads LGHNA; CDR2 reads YNFKEQ. This CDR3 has 15 amino acids. Study-wide results and caveats: Researchers suggested that each seasonal influenza vaccination recruits few new T cells.

This TCR came from a man aged 50 to 59 who received an inactivated influenza vaccine. The chain recombines TRBV4-2 with TRBJ1-2, with 7 bases lining up with TRBD1. This material consisted of PBMCs from blood, taken roughly 2 weeks before vaccination. CDR3 amino acids: CASSQSGTAEYGYTF. The CDR3 DNA follows: TGTGCCAGCAGCCAAAGTGGGACAGCCGAATATGGCTACACCTTC.